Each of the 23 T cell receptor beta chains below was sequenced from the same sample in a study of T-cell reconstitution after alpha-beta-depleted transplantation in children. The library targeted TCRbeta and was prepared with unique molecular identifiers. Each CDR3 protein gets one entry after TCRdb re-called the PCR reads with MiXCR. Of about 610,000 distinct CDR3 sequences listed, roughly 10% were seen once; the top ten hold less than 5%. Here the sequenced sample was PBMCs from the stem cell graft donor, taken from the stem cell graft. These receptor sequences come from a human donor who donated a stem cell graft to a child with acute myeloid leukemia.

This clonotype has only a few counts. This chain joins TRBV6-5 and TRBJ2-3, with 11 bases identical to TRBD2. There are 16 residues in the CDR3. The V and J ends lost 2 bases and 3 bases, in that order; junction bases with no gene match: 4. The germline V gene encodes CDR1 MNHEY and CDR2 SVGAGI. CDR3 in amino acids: CASSYMVAGGTDTQYF. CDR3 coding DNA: TGTGCCAGCAGTTACATGGTAGCGGGGGGGACAGATACGCAGTATTTT.

CDR3 nucleotide sequence: TGTGCCAGCAGTTGGGGACGTCAAGAGACCCAGTACTTC. This codes for CASSWGRQETQYF. The chain employs TRBV6-5 and TRBJ2-5; D may correspond to TRBD1 or TRBD2 (5 bases each). Germline CDR1 is MNHEY and CDR2 is SVGAGI. The CDR3 sequence is 13 residues long. The ends were cut back, 4 bases at V and 2 bases at J, with 8 bases in the middle.

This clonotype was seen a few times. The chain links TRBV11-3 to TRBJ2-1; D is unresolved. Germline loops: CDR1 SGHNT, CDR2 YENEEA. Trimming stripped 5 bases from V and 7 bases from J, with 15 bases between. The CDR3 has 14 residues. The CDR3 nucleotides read TGTGCCAGCAGCCAGACCCCGACACATAATGAGCAGTTCTTC. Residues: CASSQTPTHNEQFF.

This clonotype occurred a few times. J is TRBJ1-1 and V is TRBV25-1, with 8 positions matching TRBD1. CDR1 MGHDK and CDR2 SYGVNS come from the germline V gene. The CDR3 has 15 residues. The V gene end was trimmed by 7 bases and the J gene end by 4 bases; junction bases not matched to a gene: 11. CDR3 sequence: CASTQTGVMGTEAFF. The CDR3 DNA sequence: TGTGCCAGCACACAGACAGGGGTAATGGGCACTGAAGCTTTCTTT.

CDR3 in amino acids: CASSRDNLNTEAFF. Here the CDR3 DNA reads TGTGCCAGCAGTCGGGACAACTTGAACACTGAAGCTTTCTTT. The rearrangement links TRBV12-3 or TRBV12-4 to TRBJ1-1; tentative D call: TRBD1 (6 bases). Trimming cost V 5 bases and J 0 bases, with 10 bases left between them. The CDR3 is made up of 14 amino acids.

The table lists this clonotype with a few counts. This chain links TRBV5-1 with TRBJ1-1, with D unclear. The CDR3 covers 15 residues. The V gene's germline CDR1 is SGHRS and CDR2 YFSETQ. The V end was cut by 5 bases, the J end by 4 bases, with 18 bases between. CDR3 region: CASRVGEPILTEAFF. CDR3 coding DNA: TGCGCCAGCAGGGTTGGGGAGCCGATACTCACTGAAGCTTTCTTT.

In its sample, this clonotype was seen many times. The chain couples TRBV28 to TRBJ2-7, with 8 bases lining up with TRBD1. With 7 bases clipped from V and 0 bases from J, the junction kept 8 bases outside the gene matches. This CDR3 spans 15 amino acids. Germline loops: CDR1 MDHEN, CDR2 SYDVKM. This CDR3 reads CASKEDRGSSYEQYF. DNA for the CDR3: TGTGCCAGCAAAGAAGACAGGGGCTCCTCCTACGAGCAGTACTTC.

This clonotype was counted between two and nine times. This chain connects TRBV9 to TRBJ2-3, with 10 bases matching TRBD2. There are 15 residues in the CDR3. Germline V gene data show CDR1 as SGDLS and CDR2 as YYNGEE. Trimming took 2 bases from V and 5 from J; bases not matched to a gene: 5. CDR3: CASSVGTSDGDTQYF. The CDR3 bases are TGTGCCAGCAGCGTCGGGACTAGCGACGGAGATACGCAGTATTTT.

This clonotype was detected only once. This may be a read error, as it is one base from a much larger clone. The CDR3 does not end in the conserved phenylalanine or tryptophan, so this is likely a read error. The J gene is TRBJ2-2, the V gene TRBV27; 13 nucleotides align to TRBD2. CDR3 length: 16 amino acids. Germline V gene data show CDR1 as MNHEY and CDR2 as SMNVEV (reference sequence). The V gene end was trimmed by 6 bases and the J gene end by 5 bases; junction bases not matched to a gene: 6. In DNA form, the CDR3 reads TGTGCCAGCAGGGCAGGACTAGCGGGAGTAACCGGGGAGCTGTTTTCT. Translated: CASRAGLAGVTGELFS.

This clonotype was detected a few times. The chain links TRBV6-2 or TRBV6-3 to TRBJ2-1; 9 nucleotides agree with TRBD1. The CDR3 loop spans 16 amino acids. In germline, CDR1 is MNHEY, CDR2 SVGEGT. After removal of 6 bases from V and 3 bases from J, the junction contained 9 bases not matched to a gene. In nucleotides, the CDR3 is TGTGCCAGCAGCTATATACAGGGGGCTGTCTACAATGAGCAGTTCTTC. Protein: CASSYIQGAVYNEQFF.

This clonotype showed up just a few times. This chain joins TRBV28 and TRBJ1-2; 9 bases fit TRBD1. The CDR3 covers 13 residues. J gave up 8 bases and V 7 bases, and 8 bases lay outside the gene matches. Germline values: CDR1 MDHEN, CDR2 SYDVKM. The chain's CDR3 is CASISPGQGGYTF. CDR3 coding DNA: TGTGCCAGCATTAGCCCGGGACAGGGAGGCTACACCTTC.

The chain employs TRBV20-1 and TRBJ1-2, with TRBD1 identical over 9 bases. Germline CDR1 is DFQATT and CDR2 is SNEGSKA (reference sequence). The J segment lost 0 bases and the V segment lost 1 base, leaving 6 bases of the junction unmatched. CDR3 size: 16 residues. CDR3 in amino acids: CSARGGGQGANYGYTF. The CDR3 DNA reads TGCAGTGCTAGAGGAGGGGGACAGGGAGCTAACTATGGCTACACCTTC.

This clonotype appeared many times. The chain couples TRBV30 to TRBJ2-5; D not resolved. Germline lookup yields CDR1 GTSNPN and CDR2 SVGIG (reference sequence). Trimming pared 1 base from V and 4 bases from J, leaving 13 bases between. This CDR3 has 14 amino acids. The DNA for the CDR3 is TGTGCCTGGAGTGATTCCAGAGGTGCAGAGACCCAGTACTTC. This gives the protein CAWSDSRGAETQYF. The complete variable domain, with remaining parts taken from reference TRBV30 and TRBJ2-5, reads SQTIHQWPATLVQPVGSPLSLECTVEGTSNPNLYWYRQAAGRGLQLLFYSVGIGQISSEVPQNLSASRPQDRQFILSSKKLLLSDSGFYLCAWSDSRGAETQYFGPGTRLLVL.

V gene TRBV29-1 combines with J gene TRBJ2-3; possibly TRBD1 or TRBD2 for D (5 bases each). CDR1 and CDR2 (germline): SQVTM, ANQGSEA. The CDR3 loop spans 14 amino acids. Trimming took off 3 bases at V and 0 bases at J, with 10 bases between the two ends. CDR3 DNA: TGCAGCGTTGAGGGGGTCGGGAGCACAGATACGCAGTATTTT. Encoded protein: CSVEGVGSTDTQYF.

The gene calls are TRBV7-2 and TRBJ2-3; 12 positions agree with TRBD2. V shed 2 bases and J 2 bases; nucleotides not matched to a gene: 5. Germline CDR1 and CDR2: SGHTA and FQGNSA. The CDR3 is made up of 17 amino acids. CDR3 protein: CASSLLAGGPFTDTQYF. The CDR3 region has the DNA TGTGCCAGCAGCTTACTAGCGGGAGGGCCGTTCACAGATACGCAGTATTTT.

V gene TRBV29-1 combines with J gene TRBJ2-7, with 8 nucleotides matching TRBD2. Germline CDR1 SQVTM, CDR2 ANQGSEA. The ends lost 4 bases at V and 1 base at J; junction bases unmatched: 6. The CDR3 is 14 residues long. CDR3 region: CSVAKLAASYEQYF. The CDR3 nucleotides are TGCAGCGTTGCTAAACTAGCGGCATCCTACGAGCAGTACTTC.

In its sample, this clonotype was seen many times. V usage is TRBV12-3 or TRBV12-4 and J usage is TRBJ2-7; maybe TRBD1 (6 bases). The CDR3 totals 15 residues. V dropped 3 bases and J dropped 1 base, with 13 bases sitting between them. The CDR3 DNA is TGTGCCAGCAGTTTGACAGGAGGACTTTCCTACGAGCAGTACTTC. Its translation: CASSLTGGLSYEQYF.

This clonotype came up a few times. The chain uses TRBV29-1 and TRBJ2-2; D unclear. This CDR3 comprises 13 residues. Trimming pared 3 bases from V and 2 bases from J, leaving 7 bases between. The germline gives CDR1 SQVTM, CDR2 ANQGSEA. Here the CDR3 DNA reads TGCAGCGTTGACCCCGGAAACACCGGGGAGCTGTTTTTT. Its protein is CSVDPGNTGELFF.

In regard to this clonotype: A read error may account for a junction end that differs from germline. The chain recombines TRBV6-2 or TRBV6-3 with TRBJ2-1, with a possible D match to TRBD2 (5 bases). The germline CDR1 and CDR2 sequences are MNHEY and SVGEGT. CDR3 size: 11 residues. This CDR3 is CASCYRGEQFF. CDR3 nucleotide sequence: TGTGCCAGCTGTTACCGGGGTGAGCAGTTTTTC.

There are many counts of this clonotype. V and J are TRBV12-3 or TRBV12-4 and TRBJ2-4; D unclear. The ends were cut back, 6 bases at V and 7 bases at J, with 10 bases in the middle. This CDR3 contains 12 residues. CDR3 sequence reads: CASSPRVNIQYF. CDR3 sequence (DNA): TGTGCCAGCAGCCCCCGGGTCAACATTCAGTACTTC.

The CDR3 spells CSPRGPGPYPPYEQYF. CDR3 sequence (DNA): TGCAGCCCGCGAGGACCGGGACCTTATCCCCCCTACGAGCAGTACTTC. The J gene is TRBJ2-7, the V gene TRBV29-1, with D perhaps given as TRBD1 or TRBD2 (5 bases each). The CDR3 length is 16 residues. V dropped 8 bases and J dropped 2 bases, with 25 bases sitting between them. The germline V gene has CDR1 SQVTM and CDR2 ANQGSEA.

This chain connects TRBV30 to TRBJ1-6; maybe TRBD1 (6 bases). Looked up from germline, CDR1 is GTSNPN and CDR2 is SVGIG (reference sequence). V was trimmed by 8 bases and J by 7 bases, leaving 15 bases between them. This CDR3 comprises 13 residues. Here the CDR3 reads CARQTGGNSPLHF. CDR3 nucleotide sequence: TGTGCCCGCCAGACAGGAGGGAATTCACCCCTCCACTTT.

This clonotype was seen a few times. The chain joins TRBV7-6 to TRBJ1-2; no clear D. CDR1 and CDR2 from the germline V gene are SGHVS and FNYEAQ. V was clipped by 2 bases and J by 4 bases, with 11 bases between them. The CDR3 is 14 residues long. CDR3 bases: TGTGCCAGCAGCTTAAACAGCGGAGCCTATGGCTACACCTTC. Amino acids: CASSLNSGAYGYTF.